The 15 T cell receptor beta chains reported below all come from one sample, sequenced in a study of OX40 agonist ivuxolimab in advanced cancers. Libraries were made using the immunoSEQ multiplex PCR assay. Imported from immuneACCESS, the table was reduced by TCRdb to in-frame sequences with V and J called. These copies leave out some clones; in studies compared against another copy, an unresolved V gene accounts for under half, and the cause of the remainder is not known. The sample contains tens of thousands of clones, 85% to 90% of them found a single time. The top ten clones comprise roughly 6.5% of the sample. Here the sequenced sample was CD4+ or CD8+ T cells sorted from blood, taken in a trial of the OX40 agonist ivuxolimab. Receptors were obtained from an adult with an advanced solid tumor such as melanoma, head and neck, liver or kidney cancer.

Only one count was recorded for this clone. The rearrangement links TRBV7-9 to TRBJ1-1, with D unclear. Trimming pared 4 bases from V and 6 bases from J, leaving 15 bases between. The CDR3 is 14 residues long. Germline lookup yields CDR1 SEHNR and CDR2 FQNEAQ (reference sequence). The DNA for the CDR3 is TGTGCCAGCAGCTACGCCCTGGGGTCGTCTGAAGCTTTCTTT. Its translation: CASSYALGSSEAFF. Full variable domain (outside the CDR3, taken from reference TRBV7-9 and TRBJ1-1): DTGVSQNPRHKITKRGQNVTFRCDPISEHNRLYWYRQTLGQGPEFLTYFQNEAQLEKSRLLSDRFSAERPKGSFSTLEIQRTEQGDSAMYLCASSYALGSSEAFFGQGTRLTVV.

This chain links TRBV19 with TRBJ1-1; 7 positions agree with TRBD1. The CDR3 contains 14 residues. Germline CDR1 LNHDA, CDR2 SQIVND (reference sequence). With 3 bases clipped from V and 11 bases from J, the junction kept 12 bases outside the gene matches. This CDR3 reads CASSIGKGARDAFF. The DNA for the CDR3 is TGTGCCAGTAGTATTGGGAAGGGGGCGCGAGACGCTTTCTTT.

The chain uses TRBV27 and TRBJ2-1; D remains unclear. The CDR3 consists of 13 residues. Per the germline V gene, CDR1 is MNHEY and CDR2 is SMNVEV (reference sequence). Trimming took 3 bases from V and 12 from J, leaving 15 bases between them. CDR3 bases: TGTGCCAGCAGTTTTTCATCCTTGGGCGGGCAGTTCTTC. Translation: CASSFSSLGGQFF.

The rearrangement joins TRBV27 to TRBJ2-3; TRBD1 matches at 9 bases. Germline loops: CDR1 MNHEY, CDR2 SMNVEV (reference sequence). The CDR3 length is 17 residues. The trim removed 10 bases at V and 0 bases at J, leaving 14 bases unmatched. The CDR3 here is CATQLGQGHYSTDTQYF. Written as DNA, the CDR3 is TGTGCCACCCAACTTGGACAGGGGCATTATAGCACAGATACGCAGTATTTT.

The rearrangement links TRBV29-1 to TRBJ1-1; D call uncertain. The CDR3 covers 11 residues. Germline V gene sequence: CDR1 SQVTM, CDR2 ANQGSEA. Trimming removed 0 bases from V and 4 bases from J, with 3 bases in between. The DNA of the CDR3 is TGCAGCGTTGAAGATTTCACTGAAGCTTTCTTT. This encodes CSVEDFTEAFF.

The CDR3 here is CASSSADRGGHEQYF. For the CDR3, the DNA is TGTGCCAGCAGCTCCGCGGACAGGGGTGGCCACGAGCAGTACTTC. This rearrangement joins TRBV9 to TRBJ2-7; TRBD1 agrees at 9 bases. This CDR3 has 15 amino acids. V lost 4 bases and J lost 5; bases outside the gene matches: 10. The germline V gene has CDR1 SGDLS and CDR2 YYNGEE. The complete variable domain, with remaining parts taken from reference TRBV9 and TRBJ2-7, reads DSGVTQTPKHLITATGQRVTLRCSPRSGDLSVYWYQQSLDQGLQFLIQYYNGEERAKGNILERFSAQQFPDLHSELNLSSLELGDSALYFCASSSADRGGHEQYFGPGTRLTVT.

The gene calls are TRBV27 and TRBJ2-7; the D is unclear. The CDR3 has 13 amino acids. The germline V gene has CDR1 MNHEY and CDR2 SMNVEV (reference sequence). Trimming removed 4 bases at V and 2 bases at J, with 9 bases between. CDR3 sequence (DNA): TGTGCCAGCAGTTGGGCAGCCGCCTACGAGCAGTACTTC. Translation: CASSWAAAYEQYF.

The chain recombines TRBV7-6 with TRBJ1-1; D ambiguous. Trimming pared 1 base from V and 1 base from J, leaving 4 bases between. This CDR3 region has 13 residues. The germline CDR1 and CDR2 sequences are SGHVS and FNYEAQ. The CDR3 here is CASSLGQNTEAFF. The CDR3 nucleotides read TGTGCCAGCAGCTTAGGTCAGAACACTGAAGCTTTCTTT.

V usage is TRBV10-3 and J usage is TRBJ1-1; D not certain. Germline CDR1 ENHRY, CDR2 SYGVKD. V lost 3 bases and J lost 0, with 8 bases in between. This CDR3 is built from 14 residues. The CDR3 DNA follows: TGTGCCATCAGTGACCGGGAACTGAACACTGAAGCTTTCTTT. Residues: CAISDRELNTEAFF.

The sample holds a few counts of this clone. The rearrangement uses TRBV28 and TRBJ1-4; 9 bases line up with TRBD1. The length of the CDR3 is 19 residues. Germline V gene lookup returns CDR1 MDHEN and CDR2 SYDVKM. V lost 4 bases to trimming and J lost 4 bases; unmatched junction nucleotides: 16. The CDR3 spells CASSSTGGANVLFNEKLFF. Here the CDR3 DNA reads TGTGCCAGCAGTTCAACAGGGGGCGCAAATGTTCTTTTTAATGAAAAACTGTTTTTT.

V and J are TRBV9 and TRBJ1-4, with 8 bases fitting TRBD1. Trimming at V came to 3 bases and at J to 8 bases, leaving 3 bases not matched to a gene. CDR1 is SGDLS, CDR2 YYNGEE, per germline. This CDR3 is built from 13 residues. The CDR3 DNA sequence: TGTGCCAGCAGCGACGGGACAGGCGAAAAACTGTTTTTT. Translation gives CASSDGTGEKLFF.

The rearrangement links TRBV5-6 to TRBJ1-1; D ambiguous. The CDR3 is 16 amino acids. Trimming removed 1 base at V and 3 bases at J, with 16 bases between. CDR1 and CDR2 (germline): SGHDT, YYEEEE. The CDR3 DNA follows: TGTGCCAGCAGCTTGAGTCGCAGGTTCTATGACACTGAAGCTTTCTTT. This codes for CASSLSRRFYDTEAFF.

The chain employs TRBV7-2 and TRBJ2-7; D gene ambiguous. The CDR3 spans 14 residues. CDR1 SGHTA and CDR2 FQGNSA come from the germline V gene. V lost 5 bases to trimming and J lost 2 bases, with 13 bases between them. The CDR3, as DNA: TGTGCCAGCAGCCCCTTCGTCGGCCCCTACGAGCAGTACTTC. Residues: CASSPFVGPYEQYF.

The chain recombines TRBV7-9 with TRBJ2-1, with D possibly matching TRBD2 (6 bases). The CDR3 consists of 14 residues. Germline assignment: CDR1 SEHNR and CDR2 FQNEAQ (reference sequence). Trimming stripped 4 bases from V and 4 bases from J, with 11 bases between. The CDR3 DNA reads TGTGCCAGCAGCTCAGGGACTCTATACAATGAGCAGTTCTTC. Its translation is CASSSGTLYNEQFF.

CDR3 in amino acids: CASSRTSGRPSTDTQYF. CDR3 in DNA: TGTGCCAGCAGTCGAACTAGCGGGAGGCCCAGCACAGATACGCAGTATTTT. The chain links TRBV5-7 to TRBJ2-3; 12 bases map to TRBD2. TRBV5-7 is sorted into the ORF group, with uncertain function. This CDR3 comprises 17 residues. Trimming removed 5 bases from V and 0 bases from J; junction bases left unmatched: 7.